One sample yielded the 13 T cell receptor beta chains listed below, sequenced in a study of blood T cell repertoires in COVID-19 (TCRdb year 2020). Library construction relied on the immunoSEQ multiplex PCR assay. Drawn from immuneACCESS, this table holds only the in-frame rearrangements with V and J called that TCRdb kept. Clones are partly lost; checked studies trace under half to an unresolved V gene and leave the rest unexplained. In this sample the table shows 150,000 to 200,000 clones, about 88% of which occur a single time. The top ten constitute roughly 4.7% of the sample. Sequenced material: peripheral blood. The receptors stem from a human donor in a cohort sampled during active COVID-19.

The CDR3 reads CASSLAPRGGANTEAFF. The CDR3 DNA reads as TGTGCCAGCAGCTTAGCCCCGCGGGGCGGCGCGAACACTGAAGCTTTCTTT. The gene calls are TRBV7-2 and TRBJ1-1; D possibly corresponds to TRBD1 (5 bases). Trimming cost V 0 bases and J 1 base, with 15 bases left between them. This CDR3 contains 17 residues. From germline, CDR1 is SGHTA and CDR2 FQGNSA.

The count of this clone is one. The rearrangement links TRBV5-1 to TRBJ2-6; 9 bases fit TRBD1. The length of the CDR3 is 17 residues. Germline values: CDR1 SGHRS, CDR2 YFSETQ. Trimming at V came to 4 bases and at J to 4 bases, leaving 9 bases not matched to a gene. The chain's CDR3 is CASSTRTGVSGANVLTF. CDR3 nucleotides: TGCGCCAGCAGCACGAGGACAGGGGTATCCGGGGCCAACGTCCTGACTTTC. The whole variable domain, remainder taken from reference TRBV5-1 and TRBJ2-6, is KAGVTQTPRYLIKTRGQQVTLSCSPISGHRSVSWYQQTPGQGLQFLFEYFSETQRNKGNFPGRFSGRQFSNSRSEMNVSTLELGDSALYLCASSTRTGVSGANVLTFGAGSRLTVL.

V gene TRBV12-3 or TRBV12-4 combines with J gene TRBJ2-2; D is unclear. The CDR3 loop spans 13 amino acids. Trimming left V 2 bases short and J 6 bases short, with 7 bases between. Here the CDR3 DNA reads TGTGCCAGCAGTTTACTAATGTCCGGGGAGCTGTTTTTT. Its protein product is CASSLLMSGELFF.

This CDR3 is CASSSGTINEQYF. The CDR3 DNA reads TGTGCCAGCTCCTCCGGGACTATCAACGAGCAGTACTTC. The rearrangement joins TRBV5-4 to TRBJ2-7; 7 bases agree with TRBD2. The CDR3 is 13 amino acids. V gave up 7 bases and J gave up 5 bases; unmatched junction bases: 9. Germline V gives CDR1 SGHNT, CDR2 YYREEE (reference sequence).

This rearrangement joins TRBV11-2 to TRBJ2-3; D is possibly TRBD1 (6 bases). Trimming took 1 base from V and 4 from J, leaving 9 bases between them. The germline gives CDR1 SGHAT, CDR2 FQNNGV. The CDR3 runs to 14 residues. DNA for the CDR3: TGTGCCAGCAGCTTAGGGGGGCAGGCAGATACGCAGTATTTT. Encoded protein: CASSLGGQADTQYF.

The V call is TRBV7-2, the J call TRBJ2-1; TRBD1 aligns across 10 bases. This CDR3 has 13 amino acids. CDR1 and CDR2 from the germline V gene are SGHTA and FQGNSA. The ends lost 6 bases at V and 6 bases at J; junction bases unmatched: 2. The CDR3 region has the DNA TGTGCCAGCAGAGGACAGGGGGGCAATGAGCAGTTCTTC. Translation: CASRGQGGNEQFF.

This chain joins TRBV6-1 and TRBJ2-7, with 7 bases identical to TRBD1. This CDR3 comprises 17 residues. Trimming removed 0 bases from V and 1 base from J; junction bases left unmatched: 9. Per germline, CDR1 MNHNS and CDR2 SASEGT. The DNA of the CDR3 is TGTGCCAGCAGTGAAGCGGGTTTGGGACAGAGATCCTACGAGCAGTACTTC. Its translation: CASSEAGLGQRSYEQYF.

This chain uses TRBV30 with TRBJ1-6, with D possibly being TRBD1 (6 bases). The CDR3 has 15 residues. Germline lookup yields CDR1 GTSNPN and CDR2 SVGIG (reference sequence). The CDR3 coding sequence is TGTGCTGGACAGATATTAAACTCCTATAATTCACCCCTCCACTTT. Translating gives CAGQILNSYNSPLHF.

V is TRBV21-1 and J is TRBJ1-1; TRBD1 was called by the table and not checked on the DNA. TRBV21-1 is a recognized pseudogene. The CDR3 totals 15 residues. The CDR3, as DNA: TGTGCCAGCAGCTTTCCGGGACAGGGGGCCGCTGAAGCTTTCTTT. Translating it yields CASSFPGQGAAEAFF.

The chain employs TRBV12-3 or TRBV12-4 and TRBJ2-7, with D possibly being TRBD2 (5 bases). The V end was cut by 3 bases, the J end by 0 bases, with 6 bases between. This CDR3 is built from 13 residues. CDR3 residues: CASSLRASYEQYF. The CDR3 nucleotides read TGTGCCAGCAGTTTGCGGGCCTCCTACGAGCAGTACTTC.

The V call is TRBV7-2, the J call TRBJ1-5; D is possibly TRBD1 (5 bases). CDR1 SGHTA and CDR2 FQGNSA come from the germline V gene. The CDR3 contains 15 residues. Trimming removed 1 base at V and 3 bases at J, with 10 bases between. CDR3: CASSLVWGDNQPQHF. For the CDR3, the DNA is TGTGCCAGCAGCTTAGTGTGGGGGGACAATCAGCCCCAGCATTTT.

The rearrangement joins TRBV6-1 to TRBJ2-3; the match to TRBD1 covers 7 bases. The CDR3 length is 16 residues. Germline trimming cut 3 bases from V and 2 bases from J; bases unmatched to any gene: 8. Per the germline V gene, CDR1 is MNHNS and CDR2 is SASEGT. The CDR3 loop is CASSDPTGTATDTQYF. The DNA of the CDR3 is TGTGCCAGCAGTGACCCCACAGGGACAGCCACAGATACGCAGTATTTT.

This sequence joins TRBV5-1 and TRBJ2-3, with TRBD2 as a possible D gene (5 bases). V lost 4 bases, J lost 6 bases, and 24 bases lay in between. The germline V gene has CDR1 SGHRS and CDR2 YFSETQ. This CDR3 spans 17 amino acids. The CDR3 region is CASSPSPSAAGKDTQYF. In DNA form, the CDR3 reads TGCGCCAGCAGCCCATCGCCCTCAGCGGCCGGGAAGGATACGCAGTATTTT. Together with reference TRBV5-1 and TRBJ2-3, the CDR3 gives the full variable domain: KAGVTQTPRYLIKTRGQQVTLSCSPISGHRSVSWYQQTPGQGLQFLFEYFSETQRNKGNFPGRFSGRQFSNSRSEMNVSTLELGDSALYLCASSPSPSAAGKDTQYFGPGTRLTVL.